This is a list of T cell receptor beta chains from one sample in a study of blood T cell repertoires in COVID-19. The protocol was immunoSEQ multiplex PCR, while the TCRdb copy is restricted to in-frame clones and leaves out a portion. The repertoire includes 280,000 or so clones, around 87% of them detected once, and 1.7% sits in the top ten. The sample was PBMCs or T cells enriched from blood (not recorded which). The source is a woman aged 18-29 years with acute COVID-19. The CDR3 runs from the conserved cysteine through the conserved F or W. D genes are given only for firm matches. Clone size is not always given. Where it is, it says once, few, many or a class for expanded clones.

abundance: NA
j_gene: TRBJ2-5
d_gene: TRBD2
v_gene: TRBV27
CDR3nt: TGTGCCAGCGGCGGACTAGCGGGAAAACCTCAAGAGACCCAGTACTTC
CDR3aa: CASGGLAGKPQETQYF

abundance: once
j_gene: TRBJ1-4
d_gene: NA
v_gene: TRBV9
CDR3nt: TGTGCCAGCAGCGTCCGAGGGGAAAAACTGTTTTTT
CDR3aa: CASSVRGEKLFF

abundance: NA
j_gene: TRBJ2-3
d_gene: TRBD2
v_gene: TRBV4-3
CDR3nt: TGCGCCAGCAGCCAAGATATGGGACTAGCGGGAGATACGCAGTATTTT
CDR3aa: CASSQDMGLAGDTQYF

abundance: few
j_gene: TRBJ2-7
d_gene: TRBD1
v_gene: TRBV4-1
CDR3nt: TGCGCCAGCAGCCATGGACAGGTACGTCATCCTTCAAAAGAGCAGTACTTC
CDR3aa: CASSHGQVRHPSKEQYF

abundance: NA
j_gene: TRBJ1-2
d_gene: NA
v_gene: TRBV3-1/TRBV3-2
CDR3nt: TGTGCCAGCAGCCAACAATTCTATGGCTACACCTTC
CDR3aa: CASSQQFYGYTF

abundance: NA
j_gene: TRBJ2-7
d_gene: TRBD1
v_gene: TRBV24-1
CDR3nt: TGTGCCCCGAAACTCAGGGGGCTAACCTACGAGCAGTACTTC
CDR3aa: CAPKLRGLTYEQYF

abundance: NA
j_gene: TRBJ1-2
d_gene: NA
v_gene: TRBV7-9
CDR3nt: TGTGCCAGCATTTCTGGGGCCGATGGCTACACCTTC
CDR3aa: CASISGADGYTF

abundance: NA
j_gene: TRBJ2-1
d_gene: TRBD2
v_gene: TRBV5-4
CDR3nt: TGTGCCAGCAGCAGACCGGGACTAGCTTCGAATGAGCAGTTCTTC
CDR3aa: CASSRPGLASNEQFF

abundance: NA
j_gene: TRBJ1-3
d_gene: NA
v_gene: TRBV10-1
CDR3nt: TGCGCCAGCAGTGCCAACTCTGGAAACACCATATATTTT
CDR3aa: CASSANSGNTIYF

abundance: NA
j_gene: TRBJ1-1
d_gene: TRBD1
v_gene: TRBV5-1
CDR3nt: TGCGCCAGCAGCTTGAAACAGGGGGCGCGGGATGAAGCTTTCTTT
CDR3aa: CASSLKQGARDEAFF

abundance: NA
j_gene: TRBJ1-4
d_gene: NA
v_gene: TRBV7-8
CDR3nt: TGTGCCAGCAGCTTAGAGCCAGGGTGGGAAAAACTGTTTTTT
CDR3aa: CASSLEPGWEKLFF

abundance: NA
j_gene: TRBJ2-3
d_gene: NA
v_gene: TRBV2
CDR3nt: TGTGCCAGCAGTGATTCGGGGAGGTCCACAGATACGCAGTATTTT
CDR3aa: CASSDSGRSTDTQYF

abundance: NA
j_gene: TRBJ1-5
d_gene: NA
v_gene: TRBV27
CDR3nt: TGTGCCAGCAGTTTATTGGCAGGGACTAATCAGCCCCAGCATTTT
CDR3aa: CASSLLAGTNQPQHF

abundance: NA
j_gene: TRBJ1-6
d_gene: TRBD1
v_gene: TRBV7-8
CDR3nt: TGTGCCAGCACAGGGGGAGCCTATAATTCACCCCTCCACTTT
CDR3aa: CASTGGAYNSPLHF

abundance: few
j_gene: TRBJ1-3
d_gene: NA
v_gene: TRBV29-1
CDR3nt: TGCAGCGTTGTTCCAAATGGAGGGTCCTCTGGAAACACCATATATTTT
CDR3aa: CSVVPNGGSSGNTIYF

abundance: NA
j_gene: TRBJ2-1
d_gene: TRBD2
v_gene: TRBV19
CDR3nt: TGTGCCAGTAGTTCACGGACTAGCGGGACCAGGAGCTCCTACAATGAGCAGTTCTTC
CDR3aa: CASSSRTSGTRSSYNEQFF

abundance: NA
j_gene: TRBJ2-2
d_gene: TRBD1
v_gene: TRBV2
CDR3nt: TGTGCCAGCATCCGGGACAGGCAGACGAACACCGGGGAGCTGTTTTTT
CDR3aa: CASIRDRQTNTGELFF

abundance: NA
j_gene: TRBJ1-2
d_gene: TRBD1
v_gene: TRBV7-2
CDR3nt: TGTGCCAGCAGCTCGACAGGGGGCGCGGATAACTATGGCTACACCTTC
CDR3aa: CASSSTGGADNYGYTF

abundance: NA
j_gene: TRBJ1-6
d_gene: NA
v_gene: TRBV10-1
CDR3nt: TGCGCCAACGTCGTTTCGGACAGTACCTATAATTCACCCCTCCACTTT
CDR3aa: CANVVSDSTYNSPLHF

abundance: NA
j_gene: TRBJ1-5
d_gene: NA
v_gene: TRBV28
CDR3nt: TGTGCCAGCAGTTCTTATCGGTATAGCAATCAGCCCCAGCATTTT
CDR3aa: CASSSYRYSNQPQHF

abundance: NA
j_gene: TRBJ1-5
d_gene: NA
v_gene: TRBV6-2/TRBV6-3
CDR3nt: TGTGCCAGCAGTTACGGACACCTTAGCAATCAGCCCCAGCATTTT
CDR3aa: CASSYGHLSNQPQHF

abundance: NA
j_gene: TRBJ2-3
d_gene: NA
v_gene: TRBV10-3
CDR3nt: TGTGCCATCAGTGGGACTAGCACAGATACGCAGTATTTT
CDR3aa: CAISGTSTDTQYF